Listed here are 3 T cell receptor beta chains from one sample, sequenced in a study of cytomegalovirus exposure and HLA in healthy donors. Clones were sequenced by immunoSEQ multiplex PCR, and TCRdb holds only the in-frame ones, with some missing. Counted here are about 60,000 clones, roughly 96% occurring once; the ten biggest clones make up approximately 0.94%. The source material was PBMCs. The receptor set was obtained from a man aged 18 to 29 in good health and CMV-seronegative.

The rearrangement links TRBV18 to TRBJ2-5, with D possibly matching TRBD2 (6 bases). Trimming pared 3 bases from V and 13 bases from J, leaving 18 bases between. The length of the CDR3 is 13 residues. The germline V gene encodes CDR1 KGHSH and CDR2 LQKENI. The CDR3 protein is CASSPSGVTSTYF. Here the CDR3 DNA reads TGTGCCAGCTCACCCTCCGGAGTCACTAGCACGTACTTC.

The V gene is TRBV19, the J gene TRBJ1-5; TRBD1 might be the D (5 bases). V was pared by 4 bases and J by 5 bases, with 27 bases between. Germline lookup yields CDR1 LNHDA and CDR2 SQIVND (reference sequence). The CDR3 consists of 19 residues. CDR3: CASSTPGSPLFIADQPQHF. The CDR3 nucleotides are TGTGCCAGTAGTACCCCAGGGTCCCCACTCTTCATTGCGGATCAGCCCCAGCATTTT.

The chain recombines TRBV4-1 with TRBJ2-3; D is ambiguous. V was shortened by 5 bases and J by 1 base, with 7 bases between the two germline ends. Germline assignment: CDR1 MGHRA and CDR2 YSYEKL. The length of the CDR3 is 13 residues. CDR3 in DNA: TGCGCCAGCAGCAACCAGGGCACAGATACGCAGTATTTT. It encodes CASSNQGTDTQYF.